Presented here are 32 T cell receptor beta chains from one specimen sequenced in a study of blood T cells in healthy people across ages. Alongside a J-beta primer mix, a sample-barcoded 5' primer served in a second PCR lasting 7 to 11 cycles. Via MiXCR, TCRdb re-called the 5' RACE reads, giving one row per CDR3 protein. The table shows 800,000 to 950,000 distinct CDR3 sequences, with about 28% occurring only once. The same specimen was also included in a second study, on T cells of mothers and their children.

Material: blood. Receptors originate from a woman aged 35 to 49 in good health.

This clonotype occurred many times. This sequence joins TRBV9 and TRBJ2-1; 8 bases fit TRBD2. The CDR3 extends over 15 amino acids. Germline trimming cut 0 bases from V and 8 bases from J; bases unmatched to any gene: 7. CDR1 is SGDLS, CDR2 YYNGEE, per germline. CDR3 sequence (DNA): TGTGCCAGCAGCGTAGCCCGGGGGGGCCTTGATGAGCAGTTCTTC. The encoded protein is CASSVARGGLDEQFF.

This clonotype was seen a handful of times. The chain joins TRBV5-1 to TRBJ1-4; D gene ambiguous. CDR1 and CDR2 from the germline V gene are SGHRS and YFSETQ. V shed 3 bases and J shed 8 bases, with 17 bases lying between them. The CDR3 is 15 amino acids. CDR3 protein: CASSSVSLSGEKLFF. In nucleotides, the CDR3 is TGCGCCAGCAGCTCCGTATCCTTATCTGGAGAAAAACTGTTTTTT.

This clonotype was observed a few times. CDR3 DNA: TGTGCCAGCAGCCCCGGGACCCTGACCTACAATGAGCAGTTCTTC. Translating gives CASSPGTLTYNEQFF. The chain uses TRBV9 and TRBJ2-1; D is possibly TRBD1 or TRBD2 (5 bases each). Germline V lookup: CDR1 SGDLS, CDR2 YYNGEE. The CDR3 consists of 15 residues. V was trimmed by 4 bases and J by 2 bases, leaving 13 bases between them. Variable domain in full (rest from reference TRBV9 and TRBJ2-1): DSGVTQTPKHLITATGQRVTLRCSPRSGDLSVYWYQQSLDQGLQFLIQYYNGEERAKGNILERFSAQQFPDLHSELNLSSLELGDSALYFCASSPGTLTYNEQFFGPGTRLTVL.

Regarding this clonotype: Just one base apart from a much larger clone, this may be a read error. This chain joins TRBV5-1 and TRBJ2-1; D unresolved. Germline CDR1 is SGHRS and CDR2 is YFSETQ. Trimming stripped 6 bases from V and 6 bases from J, with 13 bases between. This CDR3 region has 13 residues. CDR3 sequence: CASNRSNTNEQFF. CDR3 bases: TGCGCCAGCAACCGATCTAATACCAATGAGCAGTTCTTC. Combining the CDR3 with reference TRBV5-1 and TRBJ2-1 gives the whole variable domain KAGVTQTPRYLIKTRGQQVTLSCSPISGHRSVSWYQQTPGQGLQFLFEYFSETQRNKGNFPGRFSGRQFSNSRSEMNVSTLELGDSALYLCASNRSNTNEQFFGPGTRLTVL.

As for this clonotype: A much bigger clone sits one base away, suggesting this may be a read error. The V and J genes are TRBV28 and TRBJ1-2, with 7 bases lining up with TRBD1. Germline CDR1 is MDHEN and CDR2 is SYDVKM. Trimming removed 7 bases from V and 4 bases from J; junction bases left unmatched: 9. The CDR3 is made up of 14 amino acids. CDR3 in amino acids: CASMEGARCYGYTF. CDR3 in DNA: TGTGCCAGCATGGAGGGGGCGCGGTGCTATGGCTACACCTTC.

The chain uses TRBV18 and TRBJ2-4; D ambiguous. The J call may be mistaken, given a closer DNA end match to TRBJ2-7. CDR3 size: 13 residues. CDR1 and CDR2 from the germline V gene are KGHSH and LQKENI. CDR3 coding DNA: TGTGCCAGCTCACAGGATCTGGGTGACGAGCAGTACTTC. Encoded protein: CASSQDLGDEQYF.

This clonotype has a single count. A read error may produce the germline difference seen at one junction end. The rearrangement joins TRBV2 to TRBJ2-3, with D possibly being TRBD1 (6 bases). CDR1 and CDR2 (germline): SNHLY, FYNNEI. The CDR3 is 15 amino acids. The CDR3 coding sequence is TGTGCCAGCAGTGAAGGGACAGTCAGCACAGATACGCAGTGTTTT. Its translation is CASSEGTVSTDTQCF.

This clonotype was found a few times. At one end, the junction sequence differs from germline, possibly due to a read error. V usage is TRBV7-9 and J usage is TRBJ2-1, with D unresolved. The CDR3 length is 13 residues. From germline, CDR1 is SEHNR and CDR2 FQNEAQ (reference sequence). In DNA form, the CDR3 reads TGTGTCAGCAGCTTAGCCCTCTACAATGAGCAGTTCTTC. Amino acid sequence: CVSSLALYNEQFF.

This clonotype was detected a few times. The chain employs TRBV5-1 and TRBJ2-2; a possible D gene is TRBD1 (5 bases). V was pared by 5 bases and J by 2 bases, with 16 bases between. The CDR3 length is 16 residues. CDR1 SGHRS and CDR2 YFSETQ come from the germline V gene. Written as DNA, the CDR3 is TGCGCCAGCAGTCTGCTTTGGCAGGGTAACACCGGGGAGCTGTTTTTT. Its translation is CASSLLWQGNTGELFF.

This clonotype is a singleton in its sample. V gene TRBV10-3 combines with J gene TRBJ2-6, with D possibly being TRBD1 (5 bases). This CDR3 spans 14 amino acids. Germline CDR1 ENHRY, CDR2 SYGVKD. Trimming removed 8 bases at V and 0 bases at J, with 8 bases between. In nucleotides, the CDR3 is TGTGCCATCCCTGACAGCTCTGGGGCCAACGTCCTGACTTTC. Translation: CAIPDSSGANVLTF.

The chain uses TRBV20-1 and TRBJ2-4, with TRBD1 as a possible D gene (6 bases). CDR3 length: 14 residues. The V end was cut by 3 bases, the J end by 6 bases, with 15 bases between. CDR1 and CDR2 from the germline V gene are DFQATT and SNEGSKA (reference sequence). The CDR3 loop reads CSASPSTGRNIQYF. The CDR3 DNA reads as TGCAGTGCTAGTCCTTCGACAGGCCGAAACATTCAGTACTTC.

This sequence joins TRBV9 and TRBJ2-7; tentative D call: TRBD1 (6 bases). The length of the CDR3 is 15 residues. Trimming removed 4 bases from V and 5 bases from J, with 19 bases in between. Germline V CDR1 and CDR2: SGDLS, YYNGEE. CDR3 coding DNA: TGTGCCAGCAGCTCCTCGGGACACCGGCTGGACGAGCAGTACTTC. Its translation: CASSSSGHRLDEQYF.

This clonotype was found a few times. The chain employs TRBV27 and TRBJ2-7; 7 bases match TRBD1. The CDR3 is 16 amino acids. Germline V gene data show CDR1 as MNHEY and CDR2 as SMNVEV (reference sequence). The V gene end was trimmed by 2 bases and the J gene end by 2 bases; junction bases not matched to a gene: 9. The CDR3 DNA follows: TGTGCCAGCAGTTTAGCGACCGGGACAGAGACCTACGAGCAGTACTTC. Protein: CASSLATGTETYEQYF.

Turning to this clonotype: This may arise from a read error, as a much more abundant clone is one base away. V and J are TRBV12-3 or TRBV12-4 and TRBJ1-1; unclear D gene. The length of the CDR3 is 15 residues. V was shortened by 4 bases and J by 3 bases, with 15 bases between the two germline ends. CDR3 sequence reads: CASSSPSRVDTEAFF. The CDR3 bases are TGTGCCAGCAGTTCCCCTAGCAGAGTGGACACTGAAGCTTTCTTT.

Here the CDR3 reads CSVGSRETNEKLFF. In DNA, the CDR3 is TGCAGCGTTGGCTCCCGGGAAACTAATGAAAAACTGTTTTTT. The rearrangement joins TRBV29-1 to TRBJ1-4; no definite D call. CDR3 length equals 14 residues. CDR1 is SQVTM and CDR2 is ANQGSEA in the germline V gene. Between the trimmed V and J ends, which lost 4 bases and 1 base, there was a span of 10 bases.

Concerning this clonotype itself: A much bigger clone sits one base away, suggesting this may be a read error. This chain uses TRBV25-1 with TRBJ2-7; 10 bases are a match to TRBD1. The J call is in doubt because the DNA end fits TRBJ2-5 better. The CDR3 contains 17 residues. Germline CDR1 reads MGHDK; CDR2 reads SYGVNS. CDR3 nucleotide sequence: TGTGCCAGCAGGGAAGGTCTAGGGACAGGGGCAGGGGAGACCCAGTACTTC. It specifies CASREGLGTGAGETQYF.

This clonotype has more than one count but fewer than ten. The chain combines TRBV7-6 with TRBJ2-3; D tentatively fits TRBD1 or TRBD2 (6 bases each). This CDR3 has 16 residues. Germline V lookup: CDR1 SGHVS, CDR2 FNYEAQ. Trimming left V 0 bases short and J 5 bases short, with 15 bases between. CDR3 loop: CASSLASGGTRDTQYF. CDR3 DNA: TGTGCCAGCAGCTTAGCGTCCGGGGGCACGAGAGATACGCAGTATTTT.

V and J are TRBV30 and TRBJ2-7, with TRBD1 matching over 10 bases. The CDR3 totals 15 residues. Trimming at V came to 2 bases and at J to 4 bases, leaving 8 bases not matched to a gene. Germline V gives CDR1 GTSNPN, CDR2 SVGIG (reference sequence). CDR3 DNA sequence: TGTGCCTGGAGTCGGACAGGGGGTAAAGGGTACGAGCAGTACTTC. Translated: CAWSRTGGKGYEQYF.

This clonotype came up a few times. The chain recombines TRBV27 with TRBJ2-7, with 9 bases lining up with TRBD1. This CDR3 is built from 15 residues. Germline CDR1 reads MNHEY; CDR2 reads SMNVEV (reference sequence). V gave up 4 bases and J gave up 5 bases; unmatched junction bases: 9. The CDR3 here is CASSSPGQGLHEQYF. The CDR3 coding sequence is TGTGCCAGCAGTTCACCGGGACAGGGTTTGCACGAGCAGTACTTC.

Only a few counts were recorded for this clonotype. V and J are TRBV7-3 and TRBJ2-1; no reliable D call. The CDR3 covers 13 residues. CDR1 and CDR2 (germline): SGHTA, FQGTGA. V gave up 1 base and J gave up 5 bases, with 6 bases separating them. CDR3 residues: CASSLRRNNEQFF. CDR3 nucleotide sequence: TGTGCCAGCAGCTTAAGACGTAACAATGAGCAGTTCTTC.

The table lists this clonotype with a few counts. One end of the junction is discordant with germline, which a read error may explain. V gene TRBV10-3 combines with J gene TRBJ2-3; D might be TRBD2 (5 bases). This CDR3 region has 13 residues. Germline V gives CDR1 ENHRY, CDR2 SYGVKD. The CDR3 is CAIGEGFADTQYF. The CDR3 DNA sequence: TGTGCCATCGGTGAGGGTTTTGCAGATACGCAGTATTTT.

This clonotype was counted between two and nine times. Being one base from a much bigger clone, this may be a read error. This rearrangement joins TRBV2 to TRBJ2-3; 15 positions match TRBD2. The CDR3 runs to 16 residues. CDR1 and CDR2 from the germline V gene are SNHLY and FYNNEI. V gave up 3 bases and J gave up 4 bases; unmatched junction bases: 2. The DNA of the CDR3 is TGTGCCAGCAGTGACGGGACTAGCGGGGGGTCAGATACGCAGTATTTT. This sequence encodes CASSDGTSGGSDTQYF.

Only a few counts were recorded for this clonotype. J is TRBJ1-2 and V is TRBV7-2; D may be TRBD1 (5 bases). This CDR3 has 13 amino acids. Between the trimmed V and J ends, which lost 2 bases and 8 bases, there was a span of 12 bases. Germline V gene data show CDR1 as SGHTA and CDR2 as FQGNSA. Here the CDR3 DNA reads TGTGCCAGCAGCTTAAAACCAGGGCCAGGCTACACCTTC. Protein product: CASSLKPGPGYTF.

This clonotype was detected ten times or more. A much larger clone differs from this one at a single base, so this may be a read error. The gene calls are TRBV5-1 and TRBJ2-5; D ambiguous. This CDR3 comprises 14 residues. Trimming left V 2 bases short and J 11 bases short, with 19 bases between. Germline assignment: CDR1 SGHRS and CDR2 YFSETQ. Here the CDR3 DNA reads TGCGCCAGCAGCTTAGATCTATCACGCAATGAGCAGTACTTC. It encodes CASSLDLSRNEQYF.

J is TRBJ2-1 and V is TRBV6-6; D remains unclear. The germline CDR1 and CDR2 sequences are MNHNY and SVGAGI (reference sequence). V was clipped by 0 bases and J by 10 bases, with 10 bases between them. The CDR3 runs to 13 residues. The CDR3: CASSYSGQAEQFF. The CDR3 DNA reads as TGTGCCAGCAGTTACTCCGGGCAGGCCGAGCAGTTCTTC.

For this clonotype: Germline and junction disagree at one end, which may indicate a read error. The J gene is TRBJ2-1, the V gene TRBV20-1; TRBD2 matches 8 bases. The CDR3 is made up of 15 amino acids. The germline V gene encodes CDR1 DFQATT and CDR2 SNEGSKA (reference sequence). The CDR3, as DNA: TGCAGTGTTAGAGATCCGGCGGGGGGCTACAATGAGCAGTTCTTC. This sequence encodes CSVRDPAGGYNEQFF.

V gene TRBV2 combines with J gene TRBJ2-1; 12 bases align to TRBD2. V lost 7 bases and J lost 5; bases outside the gene matches: 3. CDR3 length equals 14 residues. CDR1 is SNHLY, CDR2 FYNNEI, per germline. In DNA, the CDR3 is TGTGCCAGCACGACTAGCGGGGGCCACAATGAGCAGTTCTTC. This sequence encodes CASTTSGGHNEQFF.

V usage is TRBV6-2 or TRBV6-3 and J usage is TRBJ1-1; D remains ambiguous. CDR1 and CDR2 from the germline V gene are MNHEY and SVGEGT. V lost 8 bases and J 2 bases, leaving 15 bases between the germline ends. The CDR3 loop spans 14 amino acids. As DNA, the CDR3 is TGTGCCAGCTCGTTTCGGGTGACAAACACTGAAGCTTTCTTT. Amino acid sequence: CASSFRVTNTEAFF.

The chain combines TRBV5-6 with TRBJ2-3; D unresolved. The CDR3 sequence is 17 residues long. Trimming pared 0 bases from V and 1 base from J, leaving 15 bases between. Germline CDR1 and CDR2: SGHDT and YYEEEE. CDR3 bases: TGTGCCAGCAGCTTGGAGGCAGAACTAATCGGCACAGATACGCAGTATTTT. Its translation is CASSLEAELIGTDTQYF.

This clonotype was counted a single time. The chain employs TRBV2 and TRBJ2-5; the match to TRBD2 covers 7 bases. The CDR3 is made up of 14 amino acids. After removal of 10 bases from V and 4 bases from J, the junction contained 12 bases not matched to a gene. Germline V CDR1 and CDR2: SNHLY, FYNNEI. For the CDR3, the DNA is TGTGCCATGTCGGGGCTAGCGGCCCCAGAGACCCAGTACTTC. It specifies CAMSGLAAPETQYF.

This clonotype was seen more than once but under ten times. The V and J genes are TRBV7-2 and TRBJ2-1; D gene uncertain. The J call may be wrong; the DNA end is better matched by TRBJ2-7. The germline V gene has CDR1 SGHTA and CDR2 FQGNSA. The CDR3 covers 16 residues. CDR3 nucleotide sequence: TGTGCCAGCAGCTTAGTGGGTTTCGGCGAATACAATGAGCAGTACTTC. Its protein is CASSLVGFGEYNEQYF.

This clonotype was observed a handful of times. The CDR3 region is CASSSRRVLDTEAFF. The CDR3 nucleotides are TGTGCCAGCAGCAGTCGGAGGGTTTTAGACACTGAAGCTTTCTTT. This chain links TRBV3-1 with TRBJ1-1; unclear D gene. The CDR3 is 15 residues long. From germline, CDR1 is LGHDT and CDR2 YNNKEL (reference sequence). Deletions cut 5 bases from V and 3 bases from J, with 16 bases between.